This T cell receptor beta chain was profiled in a study of blood T cells in healthy people across ages. The authors ran a second PCR of 7 to 11 cycles using a sample-barcoded 5' primer and a J-beta primer mix. TCRdb reprocessed the 5' RACE reads with MiXCR, giving one entry per CDR3 protein. The table includes around 650,000 distinct CDR3 sequences, 35% to 50% detected once. Trimming removed 3 bases from V and 6 bases from J; junction bases left unmatched: 12. Germline lookup yields CDR1 SGDLS and CDR2 YYNGEE. The CDR3 has 15 amino acids. The sequence came from a man at least 80 years old in good health. This chain uses TRBV9 with TRBJ2-7, with 7 nucleotides matching TRBD1. Sequenced input: blood. CDR3 nucleotides: TGTGCCAGCAGCGAGGGGGCCTTGGACAGCTGCGAGCAGTACTTC. Protein: CASSEGALDSCEQYF. The complete variable domain, with remaining parts taken from reference TRBV9 and TRBJ2-7, reads DSGVTQTPKHLITATGQRVTLRCSPRSGDLSVYWYQQSLDQGLQFLIQYYNGEERAKGNILERFSAQQFPDLHSELNLSSLELGDSALYFCASSEGALDSCEQYFGPGTRLTVT.